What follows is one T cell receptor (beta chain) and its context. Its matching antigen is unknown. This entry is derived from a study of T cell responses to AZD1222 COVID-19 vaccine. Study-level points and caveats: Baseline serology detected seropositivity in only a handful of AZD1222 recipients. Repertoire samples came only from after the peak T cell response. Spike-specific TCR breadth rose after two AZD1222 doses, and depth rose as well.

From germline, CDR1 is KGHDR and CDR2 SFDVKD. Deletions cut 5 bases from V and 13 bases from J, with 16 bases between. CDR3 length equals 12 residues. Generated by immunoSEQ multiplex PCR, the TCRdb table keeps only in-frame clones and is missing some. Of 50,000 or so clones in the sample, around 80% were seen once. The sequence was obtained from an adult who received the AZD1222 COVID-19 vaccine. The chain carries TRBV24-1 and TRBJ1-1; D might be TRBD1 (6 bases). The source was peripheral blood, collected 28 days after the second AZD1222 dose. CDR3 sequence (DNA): TGTGCCACCAGTGTGGCCGGGACAACTTATTTCTTT. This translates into CATSVAGTTYFF.